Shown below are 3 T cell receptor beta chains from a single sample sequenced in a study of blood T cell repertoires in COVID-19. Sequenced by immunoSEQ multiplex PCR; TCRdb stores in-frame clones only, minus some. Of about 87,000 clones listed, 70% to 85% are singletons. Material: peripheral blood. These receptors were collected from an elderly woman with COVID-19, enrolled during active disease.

The CDR3 coding sequence is TGCAGCGTTGATGGGACAGGGAATGGCTACACCTTC. Residues: CSVDGTGNGYTF. This chain joins TRBV29-1 and TRBJ1-2, with 9 nucleotides matching TRBD1. With 3 bases clipped from V and 6 bases from J, the junction kept 2 bases outside the gene matches. This CDR3 region has 12 residues. Germline CDR1 and CDR2: SQVTM and ANQGSEA. The whole variable domain, filled in from reference TRBV29-1 and TRBJ1-2, reads SAVISQKPSRDICQRGTSLTIQCQVDSQVTMMFWYRQQPGQSLTLIATANQGSEATYESGFVIDKFPISRPNLTFSTLTVSNMSPEDSSIYLCSVDGTGNGYTFGSGTRLTVV.

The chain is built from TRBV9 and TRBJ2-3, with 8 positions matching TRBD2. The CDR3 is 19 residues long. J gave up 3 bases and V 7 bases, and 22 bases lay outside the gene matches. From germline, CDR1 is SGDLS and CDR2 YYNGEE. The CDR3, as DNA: TGTGCCAGCGGGCTCAGGAGTAGCGGGGTTGGGACTGGAACAGATACGCAGTATTTT. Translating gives CASGLRSSGVGTGTDTQYF.

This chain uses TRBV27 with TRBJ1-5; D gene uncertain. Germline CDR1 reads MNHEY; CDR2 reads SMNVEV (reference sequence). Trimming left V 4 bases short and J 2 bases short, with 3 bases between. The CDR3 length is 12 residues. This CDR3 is CASSSGNQPQHF. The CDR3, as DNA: TGTGCCAGCAGTTCGGGCAATCAGCCCCAGCATTTT.